This is a list of T cell receptor beta chains from one sample in a study of blood T cell repertoires in COVID-19. Generated by immunoSEQ multiplex PCR, the TCRdb table keeps only in-frame clones and is missing some. The sample has 200,000 to 250,000 clones; 75% to 90% are singletons. The sample was peripheral blood. The receptors originated from a woman aged 80 or over with COVID-19, enrolled during active disease. CDR3s include the opening cysteine and the closing phenylalanine or tryptophan. The order of the fields is CDR3 length, J gene, V gene, D gene, clone size, CDR3 DNA, CDR3 protein. The D gene is left open where the match is weak. Clone sizes are given selectively: once, few, many, or a class where the clone is expanded.

>13|TRBJ1-2|TRBV18|.|.
TGTGCCAGCTCACCGACCCCTACTATGGGCTACACCTTC
CASSPTPTMGYTF
>16|TRBJ2-1|TRBV25-1|.|.
TGTGCCAGCAGTGAATTGGGCACAAGGGGTGGAAATGAGCAGTTCTTC
CASSELGTRGGNEQFF
>15|TRBJ1-4|TRBV15|TRBD1|.
TGTGCCACCAGCATACCGACAGGGAGACGTGAAAAACTGTTTTTT
CATSIPTGRREKLFF
>14|TRBJ2-7|TRBV30|.|.
TGTGCCTGGAGTGTCTCGGGTGGGTCCTACGAGCAGTACTTC
CAWSVSGGSYEQYF
>16|TRBJ1-1|TRBV29-1|.|many
TGCAGCGCCAAAGGAAGGGGCTCCGTCATGAACACTGAAGCTTTCTTT
CSAKGRGSVMNTEAFF
>15|TRBJ2-5|TRBV11-1|TRBD1|.
TGTGCCAGCAGCCTAGGGCAGGGGGTCTGGGAGACCCAGTACTTC
CASSLGQGVWETQYF
>15|TRBJ1-2|TRBV11-2|.|once
TGTGCCAGCAGCTTTCCGGCCCAGGGTCTCTATGGCTACACCTTC
CASSFPAQGLYGYTF
>13|TRBJ1-5|TRBV7-6|.|few
TGTGCCAGCAGCTTAGCGGGCCATCAGCCCCAGCATTTT
CASSLAGHQPQHF
>17|TRBJ2-1|TRBV25-1|TRBD2|.
TGTGCCAGCAGTGAGTCCCTAGGGACTAGCGGGAGCAATGAGCAGTTCTTC
CASSESLGTSGSNEQFF
>15|TRBJ2-7|TRBV4-1|.|.
TGCGCCAGCAGCCACCGGGATAATCTCTCCTACGAGCAGTACTTC
CASSHRDNLSYEQYF
>17|TRBJ2-6|TRBV5-1|.|.
TGCGCCAGCAGCTCCAGAGGGCTAGACTCTGGGGCCAACGTCCTGACTTTC
CASSSRGLDSGANVLTF
>16|TRBJ2-5|TRBV5-4|.|few
TGTGCCAGCAGCAACCCCCACCCCGCGCCACAAGAGACCCAGTACTTC
CASSNPHPAPQETQYF
>14|TRBJ1-2|TRBV19|.|.
TGTGCCAGTAATGAGGGCACCCCAAACTATGGCTACACCTTC
CASNEGTPNYGYTF
>14|TRBJ1-2|TRBV5-4|TRBD1|.
TGTGCCAGCAGCTTAGGAGAGGGGGCAAATGGCTACACCTTC
CASSLGEGANGYTF
>13|TRBJ2-5|TRBV7-2|.|.
TGTGCCAGCAGCTTAGACGTGACGGGGACCCAGTACTTC
CASSLDVTGTQYF
>13|TRBJ1-4|TRBV10-1|TRBD1|.
TGCGCCAGCAGTGAAGGGGACAGGAGAAAACTGTTTTTT
CASSEGDRRKLFF
>15|TRBJ2-3|TRBV5-1|.|.
TGCGCCAGCAGCTTACGGCCACGGGGCACAGATACGCAGTATTTT
CASSLRPRGTDTQYF
>15|TRBJ1-4|TRBV7-8|.|.
TGTGCCAGCAGGATGGGGGGGGCGTCTCGGGAAAAACTGTTTTTT
CASRMGGASREKLFF
>16|TRBJ1-2|TRBV28|.|.
TGTGCCAGCAGTCCCCCCGGTTCAGCAACTACCTATGGCTACACCTTC
CASSPPGSATTYGYTF
>14|TRBJ2-2|TRBV7-3|TRBD2|.
TGTGCCGCGGGGGCAGCGGGGGGGGCCGGGGAGCTGTTTTTT
CAAGAAGGAGELFF
>14|TRBJ2-5|TRBV3-1/TRBV3-2|.|.
TGTGCCAGCAGCCAATTCGGGTACCAAGAGACCCAGTACTTC
CASSQFGYQETQYF
>18|TRBJ2-1|TRBV15|TRBD1|.
TGTGCCACCATAAGTCCTCAGAATAGGACAGGGGGGAGGAGTGAGCAGTTCTTC
CATISPQNRTGGRSEQFF
>15|TRBJ2-7|TRBV19|TRBD1|.
TGTGCCAGTAGTCCCCGTTGGACAGGGGGAGGCGAGCAGTACTTC
CASSPRWTGGGEQYF
>16|TRBJ2-6|TRBV19|.|.
TGTGCCAGTACCGTCGTAGCCTACTCTGGGGCCAACGTCCTGACTTTC
CASTVVAYSGANVLTF
>15|TRBJ2-6|TRBV4-1|.|once
TGCGCCAGCAGCCCAGTATTAACTGGGGCCAACGTCCTGACTTTC
CASSPVLTGANVLTF
>15|TRBJ2-7|TRBV19|TRBD1|once
TGTGCCAGTAGTATTCCGGGACAGGGTTTCTACGAGCAGTACTTC
CASSIPGQGFYEQYF
>13|TRBJ2-1|TRBV29-1|TRBD2|.
TGCAGCGAGTCAGGGCGGGGGTACAATGAGCAGTTCTTC
CSESGRGYNEQFF
>19|TRBJ1-5|TRBV5-4|TRBD1|.
TGTGCCAGCAGCTTTCATCGGGACAGGGGGAGAATCGGCAATCAGCCCCAGCATTTT
CASSFHRDRGRIGNQPQHF
>14|TRBJ1-1|TRBV6-5|.|once
TGTGCCAGCAAAGAAGATGGGAGAAGGACTGAAGCTTTCTTT
CASKEDGRRTEAFF
>15|TRBJ2-7|TRBV3-1/TRBV3-2|TRBD1|few
TGTGCCAGCAGCCCCAAGTGGACAGGGTCATACGAGCAGTACTTC
CASSPKWTGSYEQYF
>15|TRBJ2-2|TRBV29-1|TRBD1|.
TGCAGCGTTGATAGGGACAGGGTGGCGGGCGGGGAGCTGTTTTTT
CSVDRDRVAGGELFF
>13|TRBJ1-6|TRBV7-3|.|few
TGTGCCAGCAGCTTCGACGGGGATTCACCCCTCCACTTT
CASSFDGDSPLHF
>14|TRBJ1-1|TRBV20-1|TRBD1|.
TGCAGTGCTAGTAGACAGGGGCGGAACACTGAAGCTTTCTTT
CSASRQGRNTEAFF
>14|TRBJ1-2|TRBV19|.|.
TGTGCCAGTAGAACCTCTACAGGGTACTATGGCTACACCTTC
CASRTSTGYYGYTF
>16|TRBJ2-6|TRBV5-6|.|.
TGTGCCAGCGTCAGGGGGAGGACGGGTGGGGCCAACGTCCTGACTTTC
CASVRGRTGGANVLTF
>16|TRBJ1-5|TRBV28|.|.
TGTGCCAGCAGGGACACGAGATCTAGGAGCAATCAGCCCCAGCATTTT
CASRDTRSRSNQPQHF
>16|TRBJ2-1|TRBV7-2|TRBD2|few
TGTGCCAGCAGCTTGCAAAGCGGGAGCGCCAGGAATGAGCAGTTCTTC
CASSLQSGSARNEQFF
>12|TRBJ2-5|TRBV29-1|TRBD1|.
TGCAGCGCGCGACAGGGTCAAGAGACCCAGTACTTC
CSARQGQETQYF
>14|TRBJ2-7|TRBV5-6|TRBD1|.
TGTGCCAGCAGCCCGGGACAGTCGGGGTCTAGTCAGTACTTC
CASSPGQSGSSQYF
>16|TRBJ2-1|TRBV7-3|.|.
TGTGCCAGCAGCTTAATAGGCCGAGGCTCCTACAATGAGCAGTTCTTC
CASSLIGRGSYNEQFF
>14|TRBJ2-1|TRBV30|TRBD1|.
TGTGCCTGGAGTGAGACAGGGGGCTACAATGAGCAGTTCTTC
CAWSETGGYNEQFF
>13|TRBJ1-1|TRBV3-1/TRBV3-2|.|few
TGTGCCAGCAGCCGAGGCAGAAACACTGAAGCTTTCTTT
CASSRGRNTEAFF
>14|TRBJ1-1|TRBV6-5|.|.
TGTGCCAGCAGAAGGGAGGCCATGAACACTGAAGCTTTCTTT
CASRREAMNTEAFF
>15|TRBJ1-1|TRBV28|TRBD1|.
TGTGCCTCCAGCCCAGGGACAGCAAGGAACACTGAAGCTTTCTTT
CASSPGTARNTEAFF
>14|TRBJ2-3|TRBV11-3|TRBD1|.
TGTGCCAGCAGTCCGGCTACAGGGGCAGATACGCAGTATTTT
CASSPATGADTQYF